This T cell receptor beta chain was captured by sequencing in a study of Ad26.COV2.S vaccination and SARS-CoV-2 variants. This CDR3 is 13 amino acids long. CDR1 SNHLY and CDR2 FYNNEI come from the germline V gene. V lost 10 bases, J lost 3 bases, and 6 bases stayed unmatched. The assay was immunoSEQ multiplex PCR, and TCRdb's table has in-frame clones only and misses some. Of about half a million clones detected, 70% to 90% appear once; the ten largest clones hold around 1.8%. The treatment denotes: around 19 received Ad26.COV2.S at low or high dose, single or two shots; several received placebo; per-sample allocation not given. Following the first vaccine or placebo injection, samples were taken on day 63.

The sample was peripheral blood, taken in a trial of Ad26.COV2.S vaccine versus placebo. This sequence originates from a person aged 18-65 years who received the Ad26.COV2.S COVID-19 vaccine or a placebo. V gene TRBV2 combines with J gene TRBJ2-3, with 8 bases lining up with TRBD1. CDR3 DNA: TGTGCCACAAACAGGGGGACGACAGATACGCAGTATTTT. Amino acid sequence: CATNRGTTDTQYF.